This T cell receptor (beta chain) was sequenced for a study of OX40 agonist ivuxolimab in advanced cancers. Study context: Ivuxolimab, an antibody that agonizes OX40 (CD134), was administered to the patients. General observations from the study: Expanded clones belonging to CD8+ T cells outnumbered, on average, those of CD4+.

As concerns this clone: The target antigen is unknown.

CDR3 size: 14 residues. V was cut by 7 bases and J by 13 bases, with 23 bases left in between. Germline lookup yields CDR1 SGHRS and CDR2 YFSETQ. Assay used: immunoSEQ multiplex PCR; TCRdb lists only in-frame clones, some missing. The sample lists 50,000 to 75,000 clones; approximately 80% were seen once. Patients were excluded for autoimmune disease history or systemic immunosuppression. Baseline was the first blood sampling point, followed by cycle 4 day 1 and cycle 7 day 1. The receptor comes from an adult with an advanced solid tumor such as melanoma, head and neck, liver or kidney cancer. The V and J genes are TRBV5-1 and TRBJ1-4, with D perhaps matching TRBD1 (5 bases). This specimen consisted of CD4+ or CD8+ T cells sorted from blood, obtained in a trial of the OX40 agonist ivuxolimab. The DNA for the CDR3 is TGCGCCAGCTCTTCTTCCGGGACCTATAGCAGACTGTTTTTT. This gives the protein CASSSSGTYSRLFF.